The T cell receptor (beta chain) under discussion was sequenced for a study of a mutant IDH1 vaccine in newly diagnosed glioma (dated by TCRdb to the early 2020s). Describing the broader study: Eight vaccinations were administered to patients in weeks 1, 3, 5, 7, 11, 15, 19 and 23, corresponding to visits V03 through V10. Of the roughly 33 treated patients, around 62% were male and 37.5% were female, and a mean age of approximately 40 years was recorded. Longitudinal TCRB deep sequencing was performed for fewer than 30 treated patients wherever samples were available for exploratory analyses. Prior to enrollment, standard therapy consisting of radiotherapy alone, temozolomide alone, or radiochemotherapy with temozolomide had been administered to patients, with the combination being received by most patients. Peripheral blood was drawn at six visits: V03 (baseline), V05, V07, V10, V12 and V13. In the chemotherapy-containing groups, vaccination started alongside temozolomide cycles, whereas in patients who had radiotherapy alone it started 4-6 weeks after radiotherapy. What the authors observed across the whole study: No apparent relationship was observed between pseudoprogression and alterations in the top peripheral T cell clonotypes detected by TCRB sequencing. According to the authors, sample limitations meant that analyses of patient blood samples could not be reproduced. Availability determined which PBMC samples were chosen for TCRB deep sequencing. Immune responses induced by the vaccine were seen in over 90% of patients across multiple MHC alleles.

Library creation used the immunoSEQ multiplex PCR assay. Following the manufacturer's protocol, the hsTCRB Kit was used to amplify rearranged TCR beta chain sequences. Sequencing of TCRB libraries was carried out on an Illumina MiSeq. The paper's processing steps were these. The kit vendor's proprietary platform handled demultiplexing, trimming and gene mapping. In its TCRdb copy, this immuneACCESS table keeps in-frame sequences only and misses some clones. Where compared with another copy, unresolved V genes explain less than half of these, and the others have no known cause. V and J calls and clone size come straight from that table; D and trimming were deduced from the DNA. Here the sample has nearly 30,000 clones; around 90% occur a single time. About 3.6% of the sample is taken by the ten largest. The time point tag for this specimen amounts to: week 5, during vaccination. Each vaccine dose, consisting of 300 ug of a 20-mer mutant IDH1 peptide in Montanide, was administered subcutaneously with topical imiquimod. Newly diagnosed WHO grade 3 or 4 IDH1-mutant astrocytomas showing loss of nuclear ATRX were present in the donors. The samples were drawn from NOA16, a multicentre, single-arm, open-label phase I trial in Germany that tested a mutant IDH1 peptide vaccine in humans for the first time. Genomic DNA for TCRB sequencing was extracted from EDTA blood using the DNeasy Blood and Tissue Kit.

The CDR3, cysteine through phenylalanine, is 16 amino acids long. Here the CDR3 DNA is all that survives: 48 bases in frame from base 1. V is cut back by 4 bases and J by 1 base, with 8 bases in the junction unmatched. A word on this clone: What this receptor recognizes is not known. Within one base of it there is no much larger clone, and no base qualities were kept.

Sequences were derived from peripheral blood mononuclear cells (PBMCs), sampled from a glioma patient whose treatment included an IDH1 peptide vaccine. The rearrangement joined TRBV23-1 to TRBJ2-5; the central 8 bases match TRBD2. TRBV23-1 is marked as an open reading frame, function uncertain. The TCR was taken from a woman aged 40-49 years with glioma. Some clones in this sample may be carry-over from other donors' samples. Read as DNA, the sequence is TGCGCCAGCAGTCTGCGGGGGGAGGACCTCCAAGAGACCCAGTACTTC. It encodes CASSLRGEDLQETQYF.